The T cell receptor beta chain under discussion was sequenced for a study of Graves' ophthalmopathy and Graves' hyperthyroidism. As the template, RNA transcripts were used to amplify TCR beta CDR3 regions. The library came from an HTBI-primed first-round RT-PCR and a second-round multiplex PCR. TCRdb re-derived calls from the multiplex PCR reads in MiXCR, one entry per CDR3 protein. The sample yields roughly 36,000 distinct CDR3 sequences, approximately 55% seen once. Study outcomes and limitations: Cross-validated, the 13-signature model showed 87.88%/81.08% sensitivity/specificity, and 80%/75% in the test set.

V trimming: 0 bases; J trimming: 2 bases; junction bases outside the gene matches: 5. This CDR3 comprises 15 residues. Germline CDR1 reads SGHNT; CDR2 reads YYREEE (reference sequence). This clonotype showed up many times. Its antigen is not known. The stable label applied to hyperthyroidism with no ophthalmopathy within 18 months of follow-up. Sample: peripheral blood. The gene calls are TRBV5-4 and TRBJ2-7; 7 nucleotides line up with TRBD1. The origin of this receptor is an adult woman with stable Graves' hyperthyroidism. The CDR3 nucleotides are TGTGCCAGCAGCTTGGACGACAGGGCGACCTACGAGCAGTACTTC. This encodes CASSLDDRATYEQYF.